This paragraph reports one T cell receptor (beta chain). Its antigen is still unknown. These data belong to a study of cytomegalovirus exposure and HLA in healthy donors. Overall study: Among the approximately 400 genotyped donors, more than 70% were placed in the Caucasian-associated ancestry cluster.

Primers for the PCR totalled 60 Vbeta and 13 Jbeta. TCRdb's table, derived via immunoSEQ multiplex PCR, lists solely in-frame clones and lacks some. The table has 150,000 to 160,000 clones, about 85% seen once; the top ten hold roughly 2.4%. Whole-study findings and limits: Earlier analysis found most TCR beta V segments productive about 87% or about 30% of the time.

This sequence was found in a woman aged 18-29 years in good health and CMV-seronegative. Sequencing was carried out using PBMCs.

For the CDR3, the DNA is TGTGCCACCCTCGGTTCAACCTACGAGCAGTACTTC. Protein sequence: CATLGSTYEQYF. The chain recombines TRBV19 with TRBJ2-5; no clear D gene. Judging by the DNA end, TRBJ2-7 fits better; the J call may be wrong. The germline V gene has CDR1 LNHDA and CDR2 SQIVND (reference sequence). The CDR3 sequence is 12 residues long.